Below, 28 T cell receptor beta chains from the same sample are listed, as sequenced in a study of blood T cell repertoires in COVID-19. Clones were read by immunoSEQ multiplex PCR, and TCRdb kept only the in-frame ones, dropping some. Among about 240,000 clones listed, roughly 89% were seen once. Sequenced input: PBMCs or T cells enriched from blood (not recorded which). The receptors here all came from a woman aged 25 to 39 with acute COVID-19.

The chain recombines TRBV29-1 with TRBJ1-2, with TRBD1 as a possible D gene (5 bases). CDR1 and CDR2 from the germline V gene are SQVTM and ANQGSEA. This CDR3 spans 13 amino acids. V lost 2 bases to trimming and J lost 7 bases, with 14 bases between them. The CDR3 region is CSVEPPGLRGYTF. The DNA for the CDR3 is TGCAGCGTTGAACCGCCGGGACTTCGTGGCTACACCTTC. The entire variable domain, with the rest obtained from reference TRBV29-1 and TRBJ1-2, is as follows: SAVISQKPSRDICQRGTSLTIQCQVDSQVTMMFWYRQQPGQSLTLIATANQGSEATYESGFVIDKFPISRPNLTFSTLTVSNMSPEDSSIYLCSVEPPGLRGYTFGSGTRLTVV.

The chain recombines TRBV5-1 with TRBJ2-5; D perhaps matches TRBD1 (6 bases). The CDR3 loop spans 14 amino acids. Germline values: CDR1 SGHRS, CDR2 YFSETQ. Trimming took off 1 base at V and 3 bases at J, with 10 bases between the two ends. In nucleotides, the CDR3 is TGCGCCAGCAGCTTGACAGGGCAGAAAGAGACCCAGTACTTC. Its translation: CASSLTGQKETQYF.

V and J are TRBV5-6 and TRBJ2-5; 9 bases line up with TRBD2. CDR3 length equals 18 residues. CDR1 is SGHDT, CDR2 YYEEEE, per germline. The ends lost 4 bases at V and 0 bases at J; junction bases unmatched: 13. CDR3 loop: CASSAASGVHHYQETQYF. CDR3 DNA sequence: TGTGCCAGCAGCGCCGCTAGCGGGGTGCACCATTACCAAGAGACCCAGTACTTC.

CDR3 in amino acids: CASRTGYRDNEKLFF. Written as DNA, the CDR3 is TGTGCCAGCAGGACCGGTTACAGGGATAATGAAAAACTGTTTTTT. The J gene is TRBJ1-4, the V gene TRBV6-6; the D gene is possibly TRBD1 (6 bases). The V gene lost 6 bases and the J gene lost 4 bases, with 15 bases spanning the gap. The germline V gene has CDR1 MNHNY and CDR2 SVGAGI (reference sequence). This CDR3 contains 15 residues.

The rearrangement uses TRBV5-1 and TRBJ2-3; D gene uncertain. CDR3 size: 16 residues. V lost 5 bases and J lost 0, with 16 bases in between. CDR1 and CDR2 from the germline V gene are SGHRS and YFSETQ. The CDR3 here is CASRNTAAVSTDTQYF. The CDR3 DNA reads TGCGCCAGCAGGAACACCGCCGCCGTCAGCACAGATACGCAGTATTTT.

This sequence joins TRBV5-6 and TRBJ2-7, with a weak D call TRBD2 (6 bases). Trimming removed 0 bases at V and 6 bases at J, with 16 bases between. CDR3 length equals 15 residues. CDR1 and CDR2 (germline): SGHDT, YYEEEE. The CDR3 spells CASSLAVTSIGEQYF. Here the CDR3 DNA reads TGTGCCAGCAGCTTGGCCGTGACTAGTATAGGCGAGCAGTACTTC.

The rearrangement links TRBV6-5 to TRBJ2-1, with D perhaps TRBD1 (5 bases). Trimming took 6 bases from V and 8 from J, leaving 17 bases between them. The germline CDR1 and CDR2 sequences are MNHEY and SVGAGI. The CDR3 sequence is 14 residues long. CDR3 coding DNA: TGTGCCAGCAGAAACCCATCCGGCAGGGATGAGCAGTTCTTC. Translation: CASRNPSGRDEQFF.

The rearrangement uses TRBV7-9 and TRBJ2-3; 8 nucleotides align to TRBD1. The CDR3 loop spans 15 amino acids. After removal of 1 base from V and 2 bases from J, the junction contained 2 bases not matched to a gene. Germline V lookup: CDR1 SEHNR, CDR2 FQNEAQ (reference sequence). CDR3 nucleotide sequence: TGTGCCAGCAGCTTAGGACAGGGGTTCACAGATACGCAGTATTTT. It encodes CASSLGQGFTDTQYF.

This chain connects TRBV3-1 (or the pseudogene TRBV3-2) to TRBJ2-3, with D possibly being TRBD2 (5 bases). The CDR3 contains 15 residues. Germline lookup yields CDR1 LGHDT and CDR2 YNNKEL (reference sequence). Trimming cost V 4 bases and J 6 bases, with 17 bases left between them. The CDR3 region is CASSLRTDQWDTQYF. The DNA for the CDR3 is TGTGCCAGCAGCCTCCGGACTGATCAATGGGATACGCAGTATTTT.

The rearrangement joins TRBV6-5 to TRBJ1-2; perhaps TRBD1 as D (5 bases). The CDR3 totals 14 residues. V lost 2 bases and J lost 2, with 9 bases in between. Germline CDR1 and CDR2: MNHEY and SVGAGI. The CDR3 DNA reads as TGTGCCAGCAGTTACGCGACAGAGAACTATGGCTACACCTTC. It specifies CASSYATENYGYTF.

The V and J genes are TRBV9 and TRBJ2-5, with 11 bases matching TRBD2. CDR1 is SGDLS, CDR2 YYNGEE, per germline. The CDR3 is 18 residues long. The V segment lost 4 bases and the J segment 2 bases; nucleotides outside the gene matches: 13. CDR3 residues: CASSRTSGGPKVQETQYF. CDR3 DNA sequence: TGTGCCAGCAGCCGTACTAGCGGGGGCCCCAAGGTTCAAGAGACCCAGTACTTC.

CDR3 loop: CAISESRTATDTQYF. CDR3 in DNA: TGTGCCATCAGTGAGTCCCGGACAGCAACAGATACGCAGTATTTT. The chain combines TRBV10-3 with TRBJ2-3; weak D call: TRBD1 (6 bases). The ends were cut back, 0 bases at V and 3 bases at J, with 10 bases in the middle. The germline V gene encodes CDR1 ENHRY and CDR2 SYGVKD. There are 15 residues in the CDR3.

The genes are TRBV29-1 and TRBJ2-7; D gene uncertain. The CDR3 consists of 11 residues. Trimming left V 4 bases short and J 5 bases short, with 9 bases between. Germline CDR1 reads SQVTM; CDR2 reads ANQGSEA. The DNA for the CDR3 is TGCAGCGTTGGGAGCCGCCACGAGCAGTACTTC. Residues: CSVGSRHEQYF.

V gene TRBV5-1 combines with J gene TRBJ1-4; D not resolved. Germline V CDR1 and CDR2: SGHRS, YFSETQ. Trimming stripped 3 bases from V and 5 bases from J, with 11 bases between. The CDR3 length is 14 residues. The CDR3, as DNA: TGCGCCAGCAGCTCCGTAGGACTGAATGAAAAACTGTTTTTT. Protein product: CASSSVGLNEKLFF.

The V gene is TRBV7-2, the J gene TRBJ2-1; 9 bases fit TRBD1. This CDR3 contains 16 residues. With V trimmed by 5 bases and J by 1 base, 6 bases remained unmatched. In germline, CDR1 is SGHTA, CDR2 FQGNSA. The CDR3 DNA reads as TGTGCCAGCAGCGCCAGGACAGGGGCATCCTACAATGAGCAGTTCTTC. Protein sequence: CASSARTGASYNEQFF.

CDR3 residues: CASSQRARAGGPKDIQYF. The CDR3 DNA is TGTGCCAGCAGCCAAAGGGCTCGTGCGGGGGGGCCCAAGGACATTCAGTACTTC. J is TRBJ2-4 and V is TRBV16; 9 bases map to TRBD2. The CDR3 totals 18 residues. Looked up from germline, CDR1 is KGHSY and CDR2 is FQNENV. J lost 8 bases, V lost 2 bases, and 16 bases had no gene match.

The V and J genes are TRBV7-2 and TRBJ2-3, with TRBD2 matching 8 bases. This CDR3 has 15 amino acids. CDR1 is SGHTA, CDR2 FQGNSA, per germline. V shed 5 bases, J shed 2 bases, and the junction held 6 bases outside the gene matches. CDR3 sequence reads: CASSVSGGLTDTQYF. The CDR3 coding sequence is TGTGCCAGCAGCGTCAGCGGGGGCCTCACAGATACGCAGTATTTT.

This chain joins TRBV5-1 and TRBJ2-3; possible D gene TRBD1, 6 bases. CDR1 and CDR2 (germline): SGHRS, YFSETQ. The CDR3 loop spans 15 amino acids. The ends were cut back, 4 bases at V and 1 base at J, with 13 bases in the middle. DNA of the CDR3: TGCGCCAGCAGCGGACGGACAGCCGGCACAGATACGCAGTATTTT. It translates to CASSGRTAGTDTQYF.

The V call is TRBV10-3, the J call TRBJ1-1; no clear D. CDR3 length: 13 residues. V lost 7 bases, J lost 4 bases, and 13 bases lay in between. Germline V lookup: CDR1 ENHRY, CDR2 SYGVKD. The CDR3 here is CAIMEEPGTEAFF. Here the CDR3 DNA reads TGTGCCATCATGGAGGAGCCGGGCACTGAAGCTTTCTTT.

The chain couples TRBV30 to TRBJ1-3, with no clear D. V gave up 0 bases and J gave up 3 bases, with 9 bases separating them. CDR3 length equals 14 residues. From germline, CDR1 is GTSNPN and CDR2 SVGIG (reference sequence). Written as DNA, the CDR3 is TGTGCCTGGAGTGTAGATGGACTTGGAAACACCATATATTTT. It translates to CAWSVDGLGNTIYF.

The chain combines TRBV10-2 with TRBJ1-2; 10 bases align to TRBD1. V trimming: 2 bases; J trimming: 6 bases; junction bases outside the gene matches: 12. From germline, CDR1 is WSHSY and CDR2 SAAADI. The CDR3 has 17 amino acids. CDR3 DNA: TGCGCCAGCAGTGAGAGACAGGGGGCGGGTATGGGGCATGGCTACACCTTC. It codes for CASSERQGAGMGHGYTF.

This sequence joins TRBV10-1 and TRBJ1-1; 11 bases are shared with TRBD1. Germline loops: CDR1 WNHNN, CDR2 SYGVQD (reference sequence). V was clipped by 4 bases and J by 12 bases; unmatched bases: 13. The CDR3 length is 15 residues. CDR3 in amino acids: CASSVMDRGQQKTFF. The CDR3 nucleotides are TGCGCCAGCAGTGTGATGGACAGGGGGCAACAAAAAACTTTCTTT.

The chain recombines TRBV5-6 with TRBJ2-2, with 7 bases fitting TRBD2. V lost 0 bases, J lost 5 bases, and 7 bases stayed unmatched. Germline CDR1 is SGHDT and CDR2 is YYEEEE. The CDR3 is 16 amino acids. Here the CDR3 DNA reads TGTGCCAGCAGCTTGGGTGGGAGGGGAAGGACCGGGGAGCTGTTTTTT. It yields the protein CASSLGGRGRTGELFF.

The genes are TRBV25-1 and TRBJ2-3; 10 nucleotides match TRBD1. The V segment lost 3 bases and the J segment 5 bases; nucleotides outside the gene matches: 5. The germline gives CDR1 MGHDK, CDR2 SYGVNS. This CDR3 region has 15 residues. The CDR3 is CASSDRQGARDTQYF. CDR3 nucleotides: TGTGCCAGCAGTGATAGACAGGGGGCTCGAGATACGCAGTATTTT.

V gene TRBV29-1 combines with J gene TRBJ2-5; TRBD1 matches 10 bases. Germline V gene data show CDR1 as SQVTM and CDR2 as ANQGSEA. V shed 3 bases and J 4 bases; nucleotides not matched to a gene: 5. The CDR3 contains 14 residues. In DNA form, the CDR3 reads TGCAGCGTTGAGAGACAGGGGGCAGGAGAGACCCAGTACTTC. Protein sequence: CSVERQGAGETQYF.

The genes are TRBV4-3 and TRBJ2-4, with 7 bases that match TRBD1. Germline assignment: CDR1 LGHNA and CDR2 YSLEER. The CDR3 loop spans 17 amino acids. After removal of 4 bases from V and 0 bases from J, the junction contained 9 bases not matched to a gene. CDR3: CASSPGTAELAKNIQYF. In nucleotides, the CDR3 is TGCGCCAGCAGCCCAGGGACAGCTGAACTAGCCAAAAACATTCAGTACTTC.

The rearrangement joins TRBV7-2 to TRBJ2-7; TRBD1 matches at 10 bases. The CDR3 covers 15 residues. In germline, CDR1 is SGHTA, CDR2 FQGNSA. V dropped 8 bases and J dropped 2; count of bases not matched to a gene: 9. This CDR3 is CASGPWTGGAYEQYF. CDR3 bases: TGTGCCAGCGGGCCCTGGACAGGGGGGGCCTACGAGCAGTACTTC. The full variable domain, with the rest looked up from reference TRBV7-2 and TRBJ2-7, is GAGVSQSPSNKVTEKGKDVELRCDPISGHTALYWYRQSLGQGLEFLIYFQGNSAPDKSGLPSDRFSAERTGGSVSTLTIQRTQQEDSAVYLCASGPWTGGAYEQYFGPGTRLTVT.

The rearrangement uses TRBV10-1 and TRBJ1-2; D remains ambiguous. The CDR3 covers 13 residues. Trimming left V 0 bases short and J 4 bases short, with 6 bases between. Germline CDR1 is WNHNN and CDR2 is SYGVQD (reference sequence). CDR3 region: CASSESGGYGYTF. Here the CDR3 DNA reads TGCGCCAGCAGTGAGTCCGGTGGCTATGGCTACACCTTC.